This TCR beta chain was identified in a study of T cells in Graves' hyperthyroidism and ophthalmopathy. Findings of the study overall: By a 13 V-J model, ophthalmopathy was set apart from stable hyperthyroidism. Ophthalmopathy prediction by the model preceded onset by a median approximately 6.9 months. Most expanded thyroid clonotypes above 0.001 also appeared in blood.

RNA transcripts were the template for amplifying TCR beta CDR3 regions. TCR CDR3 underwent first-round RT-PCR with the HTBI primer set. Each CDR3 protein is one row after TCRdb ran MiXCR on the multiplex PCR reads. The data hold 490,000 or so distinct CDR3 sequences, with 46% observed a single time. The study based diagnoses on clinical symptoms, serum thyroxine and TRAb, thyroid ultrasound and orbital computed tomography. The CDR3 has 12 amino acids. V was shortened by 3 bases and J by 10 bases, with 10 bases between the two germline ends. Germline V gene lookup returns CDR1 LNHDA and CDR2 SQIVND (reference sequence). As regards this clonotype: Its target is unknown.

This clonotype originated in an adult woman with Graves' disease, either hyperthyroidism or ophthalmopathy (not recorded which). The genes are TRBV19 and TRBJ1-5, with a possible D match to TRBD1 (5 bases). Input material: peripheral blood or thyroid tissue (not recorded which). CDR3 DNA: TGTGCCAGTAGTATCCTACAGGCACCCCAGCATTTT. Protein sequence: CASSILQAPQHF.